This TCR beta chain was documented in a study of long-term antiretroviral therapy in people with HIV. There were roughly 1-10 million cryopreserved PBMC in the samples before DNA extraction. Findings and caveats of the study: Diversity increased after ART yet remained lower than in transplant donor controls.

Points on this clone: Its cognate antigen is unknown.

The V gene lost 3 bases and the J gene lost 5 bases, with 12 bases spanning the gap. The CDR3 length is 13 residues. Per the germline V gene, CDR1 is SQVTM and CDR2 is ANQGSEA. Version v3.0 of the immunoSEQ assay was performed at survey level. Using immunoSEQ multiplex PCR, the repertoire was profiled, and TCRdb retains in-frame clones only, with some absent. In the table there are about 28,000 clones, approximately 85% of which are singletons. The origin of this receptor is a young man with HIV. The rearrangement uses TRBV29-1 and TRBJ2-3, with D unclear. The source was unsorted PBMCs, collected 0.8 years before starting antiretroviral therapy. The CDR3 nucleotides are TGCAGCGTTGAGGCAGGTACCGTAGATACGCAGTATTTT. Its translation is CSVEAGTVDTQYF.